The following is a T cell receptor beta chain sequence with its context. What it recognizes is unknown. Trimming removed 2 bases from V and 2 bases from J, with 7 bases in between. CDR1 is SGHTA, CDR2 FQGNSA, per germline. This CDR3 is built from 13 residues. This sample is part of a study of blood T cells in healthy people across ages. General observations from the study: Naive T cell percentage by flow cytometry tracked strongly with beta diversity.

With a J-beta primer mix and a sample-barcoded 5' primer, a second PCR ran roughly 6 to 11 cycles. TCRdb re-derived calls from the 5' RACE reads in MiXCR, one entry per CDR3 protein. The sample yields 1 million or so distinct CDR3 sequences, almost 25% seen once. A further study also used this sample, focusing on T cells of mothers and their children. That source notes: Each mother gave over 8.5 million TCR beta CDR3 reads; each child, about 3 million. An overlap that was slightly higher, though non-significant, was seen in related mother-child pairs versus unrelated pairs.

The chain carries TRBV7-2 and TRBJ2-7; unclear D gene. The sequenced sample consisted of blood. The clonotype originates from a girl under 10 years old in good health. The DNA of the CDR3 is TGTGCCAGCAGCTTACTGAGCCCCTACGAGCAGTACTTC. It translates to CASSLLSPYEQYF.